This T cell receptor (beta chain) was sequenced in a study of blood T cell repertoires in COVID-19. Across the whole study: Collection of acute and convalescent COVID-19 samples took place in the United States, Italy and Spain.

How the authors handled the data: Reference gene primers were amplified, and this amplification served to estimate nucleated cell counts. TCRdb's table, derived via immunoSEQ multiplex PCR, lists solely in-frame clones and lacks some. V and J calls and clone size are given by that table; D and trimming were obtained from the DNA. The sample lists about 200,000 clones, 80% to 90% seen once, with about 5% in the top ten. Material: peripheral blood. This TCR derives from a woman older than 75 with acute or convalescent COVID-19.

The chain's CDR3 is CASSFSLRTGETSSNQPQHF. The DNA for the CDR3 is TGTGCCAGCAGTTTTTCTCTCAGGACAGGAGAAACTTCTAGCAATCAGCCCCAGCATTTT. The chain carries TRBV28 and TRBJ1-5, with TRBD1 matching over 7 bases. The length of the CDR3 is 20 residues. CDR1 and CDR2 (germline): MDHEN, SYDVKM. The J segment lost 0 bases and the V segment lost 3 bases, leaving 17 bases of the junction unmatched.